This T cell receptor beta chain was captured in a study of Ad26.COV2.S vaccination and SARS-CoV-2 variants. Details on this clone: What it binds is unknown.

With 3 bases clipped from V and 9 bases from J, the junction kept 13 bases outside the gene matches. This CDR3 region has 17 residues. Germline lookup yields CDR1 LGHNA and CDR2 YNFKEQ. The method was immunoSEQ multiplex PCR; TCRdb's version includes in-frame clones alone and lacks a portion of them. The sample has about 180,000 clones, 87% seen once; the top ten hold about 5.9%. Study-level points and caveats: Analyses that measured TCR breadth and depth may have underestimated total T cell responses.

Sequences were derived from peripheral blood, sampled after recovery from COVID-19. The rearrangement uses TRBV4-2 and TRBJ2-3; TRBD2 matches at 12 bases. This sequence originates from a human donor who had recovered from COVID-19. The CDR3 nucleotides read TGTGCCAGCAGCCAGGGGCATCTAGCGGGAGGGCCGGGGACGCAGTATTTT. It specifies CASSQGHLAGGPGTQYF.